This T cell receptor (beta chain) was found in a study of CD8+CD57+ T cells in acquired aplastic anemia (dated by TCRdb to the late 2010s). For the wider study: On average, sorted CD4+ and CD8+ cells yielded 3.2 ug of extracted DNA, with a range of roughly 0.18 to 27.4 ug. CD8+CD57+ expansion was defined as frequency above the mean frequency observed in healthy subjects.

On this clonotype itself: Its antigen remains undetermined. Per-nucleotide qualities are absent, and no much larger clonotype sits a single base away.

Patients chosen for sequencing had shown expansion of CD8+CD57+ cells by flow cytometry. All patients had severe acquired aplastic anemia diagnosed by International Study of Aplastic Anemia and Agranulocytosis and Camitta criteria. No patient had received any therapy when blood was sampled. The study deep-sequenced TCR repertoires of sorted CD4+ and CD8+ blood T cells from severe aplastic anemia patients and healthy subjects. Patients were enrolled under clinicaltrials.gov protocols 00001620, 01623167, 00001397, 00071045, 00081523 and 00961064 in the USA. Ficoll-Paque density gradient centrifugation was used to isolate peripheral blood mononuclear cells. CD4+ and CD8+ T cells were sorted by FACS or magnetic beads before DNA extraction. Spanning cysteine to phenylalanine, the CDR3 consists of 15 amino acids. The entry retains the CDR3 DNA only, 45 bases that are in frame from base 1. CDR1 and CDR2 are drawn from the germline V gene: SNHLY, FYNNEI. The germline V end is reduced by 7 bases and the J end by 4 bases; junction bases left unmatched: 9.

Genomic DNA was used as template for profiling of TCR beta VDJ combinations and CDR3 sequences. TCR repertoire sequencing was run on an Illumina HiSeq 2000. In the authors' own workflow: TRBV/TRBJ rearrangement plots, CDR3 size and DJ length profiles, and Simpson's diversity index were used to assess repertoires. The most abundant DNA sequence in the deep sequencing data was defined as the immunodominant clone. CDR3 amino acid sequences were checked for sharing across subjects and were also compared against the VDJdb database and published repertoires. TCRdb itself trimmed the public reads at Q25 with fastp, ran MiXCR and retained productive beta chains. Each CDR3 protein gets just one entry, which takes the most common genes and DNA from the rows behind it. TCRdb, rather than the study authors, made the V and J calls. Counted in this sample were about 290,000 distinct CDR3 sequences; 45% to 65% of them appeared once. The top ten clonotypes cover 1.3% of the sample.

Results and caveats for the whole study, not just this receptor: Twenty-nine CD8+ CDR3 sequences were found in both patients and controls but appeared to be highly expressed in patients and within the immunodominant clones of the patients. Patients and healthy controls showed no significant difference in CD8+ Simpson's diversity (P=0.060).

The clonotype comes from a human donor with aplastic anemia. What was sequenced was sorted CD4+, CD8+, or CD8+CD57+ T cells (not recorded which) from PBMCs. The rearrangement joined TRBV2 to TRBJ2-3; the central 9 bases match TRBD1. The DNA is as follows: TGTGCCAGCACCCAGGACAGGGGTGGCGCAGATACGCAGTATTTT. Its product reads: CASTQDRGGADTQYF.